Each of the 6 T cell receptor beta chains below was sequenced from the same sample in a study of CD4 T cells in relation to SARS-CoV-2 and coronaviruses. Here immunoSEQ multiplex PCR was the method, and the copy in TCRdb shows in-frame clones only, minus some. Seen here are 20,000 to 25,000 clones, 74% observed once, and the top ten hold 12%. These receptors' antigens are unknown. CD4+ T cells from unexposed donors were obtained before the COVID-19 pandemic (2011-2018). After approximately 10 days of culture, CD4+ T cells were isolated. Sequenced sample: CD4+ T cells from PBMCs, cultured in vitro. Receptor source: a human donor in good health.

The chain combines TRBV28 with TRBJ1-1; 7 nucleotides agree with TRBD1. The CDR3 spans 12 residues. V shed 8 bases and J 7 bases; nucleotides not matched to a gene: 7. Germline V lookup: CDR1 MDHEN, CDR2 SYDVKM. CDR3 bases: TGTGCCAGCCCCACCAGGACAGGTGAAGCTTTCTTT. This gives the protein CASPTRTGEAFF.

The rearrangement links TRBV5-1 to TRBJ1-2; 8 nucleotides align to TRBD1. The V and J ends lost 4 bases and 8 bases, in that order; junction bases with no gene match: 7. Germline V gene data show CDR1 as SGHRS and CDR2 as YFSETQ. This CDR3 is built from 13 residues. The CDR3 spells CASSLDRGGGYTF. CDR3 DNA: TGCGCCAGCAGCCTCGACAGGGGAGGAGGCTACACCTTC.

The V call is TRBV6-5, the J call TRBJ2-7; 9 bases match TRBD1. This CDR3 has 14 residues. Per germline, CDR1 MNHEY and CDR2 SVGAGI. J was trimmed by 2 bases and V by 9 bases; bases with no gene match: 8. CDR3 loop: CASFNRGLTYEQYF. CDR3 nucleotides: TGTGCCAGTTTTAACAGGGGGCTGACCTACGAGCAGTACTTC.

This sequence joins TRBV29-1 and TRBJ1-2; D is unclear. Per germline, CDR1 SQVTM and CDR2 ANQGSEA. CDR3 length equals 14 residues. The germline V and J ends were trimmed by 2 bases and 3 bases, with 13 bases remaining between them. The CDR3 reads CSVEQLGQYYGYTF. The CDR3 DNA sequence: TGCAGCGTTGAACAATTAGGGCAGTACTATGGCTACACCTTC.

The table lists this clone with a count of one. The rearrangement joins TRBV6-2 or TRBV6-3 to TRBJ2-7; 8 bases match TRBD1. CDR1 is MNHEY, CDR2 SVGEGT, per germline. The CDR3 is 12 residues long. V shed 5 bases, J shed 5 bases, and the junction held 2 bases outside the gene matches. For the CDR3, the DNA is TGTGCCAGCAGTCCGACAGGGGACGAGCAGTACTTC. This translates into CASSPTGDEQYF.

This clone was seen a single time. V and J are TRBV6-5 and TRBJ2-1; TRBD2 matches at 7 bases. Per the germline V gene, CDR1 is MNHEY and CDR2 is SVGAGI. V dropped 8 bases and J dropped 14; count of bases not matched to a gene: 15. The CDR3 extends over 13 amino acids. For the CDR3, the DNA is TGTGCCAGCCCCGAAGGGGAGGGAGGGCCCGAGTTCTTC. Translating it yields CASPEGEGGPEFF.